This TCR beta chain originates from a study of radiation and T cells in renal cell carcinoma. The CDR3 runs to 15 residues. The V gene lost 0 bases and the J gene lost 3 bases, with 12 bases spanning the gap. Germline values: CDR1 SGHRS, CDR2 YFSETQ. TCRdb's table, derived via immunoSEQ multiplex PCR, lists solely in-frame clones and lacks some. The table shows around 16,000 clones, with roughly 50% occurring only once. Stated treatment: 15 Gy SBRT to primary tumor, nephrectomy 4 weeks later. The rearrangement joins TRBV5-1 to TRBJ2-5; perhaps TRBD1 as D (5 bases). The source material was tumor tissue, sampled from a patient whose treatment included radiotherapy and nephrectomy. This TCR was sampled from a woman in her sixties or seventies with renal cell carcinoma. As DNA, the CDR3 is TGCGCCAGCAGCTTGGGTGGGGCTGGAAAAGAGACCCAGTACTTC. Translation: CASSLGGAGKETQYF.